Described below is a single TCR beta chain sequence and its context. Its antigen is as yet unknown. This sample was included in a study of T cell responses to AZD1222 COVID-19 vaccine. General observations from the study: The study found vaccine-associated CD4 TCRs spanning spike, dominant at 160-218 and 743-854. Clonal diversity was possibly underestimated, and white British individuals and females predominated among donors. At baseline, seropositivity was found in only a handful of AZD1222 recipients.

Germline V gives CDR1 SGHVS, CDR2 FNYEAQ. This CDR3 contains 15 residues. The J segment lost 4 bases and the V segment lost 5 bases, leaving 4 bases of the junction unmatched. The protocol was immunoSEQ multiplex PCR, while the TCRdb copy is restricted to in-frame clones and leaves out a portion. The sample carries around 100,000 clones, around nine tenths recorded once. The sequencing used peripheral blood, collected on day 0 of AZD1222 vaccination. This clonotype originated in an adult in good health. The chain employs TRBV7-6 and TRBJ2-5, with 13 nucleotides matching TRBD2. CDR3 bases: TGTGCCAGCAGCCAGGGACTAGCGGGGACAGAGACCCAGTACTTC. It encodes CASSQGLAGTETQYF. Full variable domain (rest looked up from reference TRBV7-6 and TRBJ2-5): GAGVSQSPRYKVTKRGQDVALRCDPISGHVSLYWYRQALGQGPEFLTYFNYEAQQDKSGLPNDRFSAERPEGSISTLTIQRTEQRDSAMYRCASSQGLAGTETQYFGPGTRLLVL.